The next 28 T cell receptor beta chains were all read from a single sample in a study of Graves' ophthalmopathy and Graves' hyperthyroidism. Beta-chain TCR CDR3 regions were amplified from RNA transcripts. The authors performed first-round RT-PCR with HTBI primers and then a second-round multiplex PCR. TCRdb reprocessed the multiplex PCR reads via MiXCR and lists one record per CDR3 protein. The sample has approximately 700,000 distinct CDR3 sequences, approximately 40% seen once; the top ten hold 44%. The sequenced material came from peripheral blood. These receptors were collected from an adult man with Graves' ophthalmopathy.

The CDR3 loop reads CASSDSGSVGEQYF. The DNA of the CDR3 is TGTGCCAGCAGTGATAGCGGGAGCGTGGGCGAGCAGTACTTC. This chain links TRBV25-1 with TRBJ2-7; 9 bases are shared with TRBD2. After removal of 3 bases from V and 6 bases from J, the junction contained 6 bases not matched to a gene. CDR3 size: 14 residues. CDR1 MGHDK and CDR2 SYGVNS come from the germline V gene.

The CDR3 sequence: CASYPPGQGSNQPQHF. CDR3 nucleotide sequence: TGTGCCAGCTATCCTCCGGGGCAGGGGAGCAATCAGCCCCAGCATTTT. The chain is built from TRBV10-3 and TRBJ1-5; D possibly corresponds to TRBD1 (6 bases). The length of the CDR3 is 16 residues. Trimming shortened V by 10 bases and J by 1 base, and 20 bases separated the two germline ends. Germline V gene lookup returns CDR1 ENHRY and CDR2 SYGVKD.

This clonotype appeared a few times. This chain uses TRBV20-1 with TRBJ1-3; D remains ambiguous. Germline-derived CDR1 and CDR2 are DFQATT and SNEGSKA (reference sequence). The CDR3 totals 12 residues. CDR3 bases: TGCAGCCTACAAACCCCGAGGGACACCATATATTTT. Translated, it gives CSLQTPRDTIYF.

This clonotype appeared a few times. The CDR3 here is CASSYSGGGRSPLHF. CDR3 nucleotide sequence: TGTGCCAGCAGTTACTCGGGCGGGGGCCGTTCACCCCTCCACTTT. The chain couples TRBV6-6 to TRBJ1-6; D is possibly TRBD1 (6 bases). CDR3 length equals 15 residues. V was clipped by 0 bases and J by 9 bases, with 12 bases between them. Germline V gives CDR1 MNHNY, CDR2 SVGAGI (reference sequence).

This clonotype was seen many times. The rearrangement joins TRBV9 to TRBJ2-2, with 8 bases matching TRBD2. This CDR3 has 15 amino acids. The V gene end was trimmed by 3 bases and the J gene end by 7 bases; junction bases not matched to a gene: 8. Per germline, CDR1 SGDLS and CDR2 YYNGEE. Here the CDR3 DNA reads TGTGCCAGCAGCGCAAGCGGGGGCTTTGTCGGGGAGCTGTTTTTT. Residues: CASSASGGFVGELFF.

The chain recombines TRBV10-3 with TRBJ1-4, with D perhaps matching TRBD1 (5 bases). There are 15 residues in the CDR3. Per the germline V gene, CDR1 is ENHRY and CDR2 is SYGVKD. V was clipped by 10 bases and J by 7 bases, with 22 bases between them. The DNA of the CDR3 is TGTGCCAGCAGCCAAGGAACCCTCAGGGTTGAAAAACTGTTTTTT. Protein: CASSQGTLRVEKLFF.

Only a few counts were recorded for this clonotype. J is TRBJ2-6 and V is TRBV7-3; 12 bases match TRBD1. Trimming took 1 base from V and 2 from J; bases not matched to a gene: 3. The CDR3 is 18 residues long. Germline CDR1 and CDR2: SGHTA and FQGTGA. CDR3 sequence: CASSLRGTGGTGANVLTF. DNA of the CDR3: TGTGCCAGCAGCTTAAGAGGGACAGGGGGCACTGGGGCCAACGTCCTGACTTTC.

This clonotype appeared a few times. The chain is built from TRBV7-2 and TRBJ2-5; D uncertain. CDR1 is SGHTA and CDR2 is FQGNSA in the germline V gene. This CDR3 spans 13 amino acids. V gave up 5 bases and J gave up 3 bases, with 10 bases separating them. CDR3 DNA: TGTGCCAGCAGCCATTGGGCAGAAGAGACCCAGTACTTC. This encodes CASSHWAEETQYF.

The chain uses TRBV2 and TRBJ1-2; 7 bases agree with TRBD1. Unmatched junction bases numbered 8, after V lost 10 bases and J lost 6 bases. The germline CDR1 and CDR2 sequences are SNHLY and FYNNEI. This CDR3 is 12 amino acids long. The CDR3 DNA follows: TGTGCCAAGGCAGGGACAGCCCATGGCTACACCTTC. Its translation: CAKAGTAHGYTF.

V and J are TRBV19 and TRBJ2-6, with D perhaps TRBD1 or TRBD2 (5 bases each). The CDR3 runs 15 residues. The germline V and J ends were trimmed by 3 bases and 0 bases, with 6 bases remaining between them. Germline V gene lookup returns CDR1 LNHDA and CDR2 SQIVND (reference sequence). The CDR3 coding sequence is TGTGCCAGTAGTATGGGGGTCTCTGGGGCCAACGTCCTGACTTTC. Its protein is CASSMGVSGANVLTF.

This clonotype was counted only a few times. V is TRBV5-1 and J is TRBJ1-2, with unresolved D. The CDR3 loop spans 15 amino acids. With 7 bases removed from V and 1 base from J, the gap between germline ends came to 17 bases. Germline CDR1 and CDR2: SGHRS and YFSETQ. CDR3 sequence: CASDLDQTINYGYTF. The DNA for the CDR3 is TGCGCCAGCGACCTAGACCAGACAATTAACTATGGCTACACCTTC.

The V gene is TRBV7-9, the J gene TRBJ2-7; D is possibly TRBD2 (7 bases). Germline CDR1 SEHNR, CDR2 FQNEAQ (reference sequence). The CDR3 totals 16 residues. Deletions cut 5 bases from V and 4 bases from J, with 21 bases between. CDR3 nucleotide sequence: TGTGCCAGCAGCCAAGACGGGGGGCCAGGCCTTTACGAGCAGTACTTC. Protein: CASSQDGGPGLYEQYF.

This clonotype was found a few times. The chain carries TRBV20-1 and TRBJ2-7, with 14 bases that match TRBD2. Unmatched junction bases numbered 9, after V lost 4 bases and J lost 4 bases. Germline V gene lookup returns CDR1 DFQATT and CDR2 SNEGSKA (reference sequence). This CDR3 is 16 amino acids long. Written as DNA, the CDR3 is TGCAGTGCTACGCCGACTAGCGGGAGGGTCGTATACGAGCAGTACTTC. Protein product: CSATPTSGRVVYEQYF.

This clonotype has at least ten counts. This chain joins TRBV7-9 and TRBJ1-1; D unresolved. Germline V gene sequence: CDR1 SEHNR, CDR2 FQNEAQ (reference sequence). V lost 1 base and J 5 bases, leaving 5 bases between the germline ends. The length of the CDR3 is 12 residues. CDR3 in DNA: TGTGCCAGCAGCTTAGGTCGGACTGAAGCTTTCTTT. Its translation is CASSLGRTEAFF. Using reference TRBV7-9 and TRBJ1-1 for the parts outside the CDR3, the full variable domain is DTGVSQNPRHKITKRGQNVTFRCDPISEHNRLYWYRQTLGQGPEFLTYFQNEAQLEKSRLLSDRFSAERPKGSFSTLEIQRTEQGDSAMYLCASSLGRTEAFFGQGTRLTVV.

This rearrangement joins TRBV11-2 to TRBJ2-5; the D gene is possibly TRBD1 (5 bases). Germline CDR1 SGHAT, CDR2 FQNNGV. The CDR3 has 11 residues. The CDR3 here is CATADRETQYF. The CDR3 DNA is TGTGCTACAGCCGACAGAGAGACCCAGTACTTC.

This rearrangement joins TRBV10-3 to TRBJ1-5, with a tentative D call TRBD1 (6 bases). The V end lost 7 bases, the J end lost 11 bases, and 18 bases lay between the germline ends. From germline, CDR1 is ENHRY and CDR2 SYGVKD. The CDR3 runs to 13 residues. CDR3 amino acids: CAITHREGETQHF. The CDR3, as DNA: TGTGCCATCACTCACAGGGAGGGAGAGACCCAGCATTTT.

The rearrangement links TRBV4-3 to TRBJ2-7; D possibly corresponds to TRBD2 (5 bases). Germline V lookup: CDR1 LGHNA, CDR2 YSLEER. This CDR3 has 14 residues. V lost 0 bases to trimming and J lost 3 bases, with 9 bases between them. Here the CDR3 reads CASSQEGRDYEQYF. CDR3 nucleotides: TGCGCCAGCAGCCAAGAGGGGAGAGACTACGAGCAGTACTTC.

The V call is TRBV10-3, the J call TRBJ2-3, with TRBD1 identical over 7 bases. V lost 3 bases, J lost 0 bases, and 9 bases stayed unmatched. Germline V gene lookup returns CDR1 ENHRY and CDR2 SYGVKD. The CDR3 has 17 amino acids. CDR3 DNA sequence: TGTGCCATCAGTGACCCATGGGCAGGGGGAAGCACAGATACGCAGTATTTT. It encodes CAISDPWAGGSTDTQYF.

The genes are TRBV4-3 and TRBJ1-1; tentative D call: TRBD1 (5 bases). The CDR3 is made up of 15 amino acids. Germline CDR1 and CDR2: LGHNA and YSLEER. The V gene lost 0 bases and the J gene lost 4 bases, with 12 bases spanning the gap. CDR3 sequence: CASSQDLAGGTEAFF. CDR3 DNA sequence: TGCGCCAGCAGCCAAGATCTAGCGGGGGGCACTGAAGCTTTCTTT.

CDR3 sequence reads: CSASGWTGVGVKETQYF. Written as DNA, the CDR3 is TGCAGTGCTAGCGGATGGACAGGGGTTGGCGTAAAAGAGACCCAGTACTTC. The gene calls are TRBV20-1 and TRBJ2-5, with 9 bases fitting TRBD1. From germline, CDR1 is DFQATT and CDR2 SNEGSKA (reference sequence). Trimming removed 3 bases from V and 3 bases from J; junction bases left unmatched: 14. This CDR3 is built from 17 residues.

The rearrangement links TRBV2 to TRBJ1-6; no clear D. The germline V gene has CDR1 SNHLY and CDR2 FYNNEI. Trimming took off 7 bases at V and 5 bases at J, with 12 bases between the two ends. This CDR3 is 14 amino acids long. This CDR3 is CASTLGADNSPLHF. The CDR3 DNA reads TGTGCCAGCACCCTCGGAGCTGATAATTCACCCCTCCACTTT.

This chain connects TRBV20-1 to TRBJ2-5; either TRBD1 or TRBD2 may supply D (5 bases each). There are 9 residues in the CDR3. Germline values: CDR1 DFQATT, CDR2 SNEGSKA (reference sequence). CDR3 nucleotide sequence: TGCACGGGACGGGAGACCCAGTACTTC. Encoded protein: CTGRETQYF.

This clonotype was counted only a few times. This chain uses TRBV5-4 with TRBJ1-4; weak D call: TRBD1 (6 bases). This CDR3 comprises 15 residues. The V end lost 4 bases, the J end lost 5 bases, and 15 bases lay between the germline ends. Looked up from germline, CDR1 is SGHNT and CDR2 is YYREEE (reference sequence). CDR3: CASSQGGLSNEKLFF. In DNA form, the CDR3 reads TGTGCCAGCAGCCAAGGGGGACTATCAAATGAAAAACTGTTTTTT.

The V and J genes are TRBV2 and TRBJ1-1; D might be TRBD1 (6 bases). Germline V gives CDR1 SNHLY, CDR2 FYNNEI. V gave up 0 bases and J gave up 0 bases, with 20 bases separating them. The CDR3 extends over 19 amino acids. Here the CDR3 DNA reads TGTGCCAGCAGTGAAGCGCTTCTTGGACAGCTTCGGATGAACACTGAAGCTTTCTTT. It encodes CASSEALLGQLRMNTEAFF.

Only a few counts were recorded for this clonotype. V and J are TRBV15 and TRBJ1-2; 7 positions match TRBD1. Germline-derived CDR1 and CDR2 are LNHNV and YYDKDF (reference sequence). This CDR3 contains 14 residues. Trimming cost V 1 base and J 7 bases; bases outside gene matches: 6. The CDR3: CATSRGTGLLGYTF. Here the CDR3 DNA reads TGTGCCACCAGCAGAGGGACAGGTCTACTTGGCTACACCTTC.

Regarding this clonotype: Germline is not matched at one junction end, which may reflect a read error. In DNA form, the CDR3 reads TGCAGCGCGTTTAACACCGGGGAGCTGTCTTTT. It codes for CSAFNTGELSF. The rearrangement links TRBV20-1 to TRBJ2-2; possible D gene TRBD2, 5 bases. CDR3 length: 11 amino acids. CDR1 DFQATT and CDR2 SNEGSKA come from the germline V gene (reference sequence).

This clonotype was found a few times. Here the CDR3 DNA reads TGCGCCAGCAGCCAAGACTACGAAAATGAAGCTTTCTTT. Its protein product is CASSQDYENEAFF. The V call is TRBV4-3, the J call TRBJ1-1; D is undetermined. The V and J ends lost 0 bases and 7 bases respectively, with 9 bases between them. The CDR3 sequence is 13 residues long. Germline-derived CDR1 and CDR2 are LGHNA and YSLEER.

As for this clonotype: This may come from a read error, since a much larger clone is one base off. The CDR3 loop is CASSGAGGIQPQHF. The DNA of the CDR3 is TGCGCCAGCAGTGGGGCAGGGGGCATACAGCCCCAGCATTTT. V is TRBV10-2 and J is TRBJ1-5; 8 bases are shared with TRBD1. The length of the CDR3 is 14 residues. With 4 bases clipped from V and 7 bases from J, the junction kept 6 bases outside the gene matches. Germline CDR1 is WSHSY and CDR2 is SAAADI.